The rows below give T cell receptor beta chains drawn from one sample of a study of PD-L1 blockade in urothelial cancer. Sequencing was performed with immunoSEQ multiplex PCR; in TCRdb, only in-frame clones are kept and a portion is missing. The sample includes around 120,000 clones, roughly 90% of them seen just once. The source was PBMCs, collected around atezolizumab (anti-PD-L1) treatment. All receptors come from a man aged 60 to 75 with urothelial cancer. CDR3s include the opening cysteine and the closing phenylalanine or tryptophan. Each record gives: V gene, J gene, clone size, D gene, CDR3 protein, CDR3 DNA. The D gene is left open where the match is weak. Where a row states a size, it is once, few, many or the class of an expanded clone; other rows omit it.

TRBV11-3	TRBJ2-5	.	.	CASSFRPSLERETQYF	.
TRBV18	TRBJ1-1	.	TRBD1	CASSPGDSLWAEAFF	TGTGCCAGCTCACCGGGGGACAGTCTGTGGGCTGAAGCTTTCTTT
TRBV11-3	TRBJ2-7	.	.	CASSRTEIPYEQYF	TGTGCCAGCAGCCGAACAGAGATTCCCTACGAGCAGTACTTC
TRBV6-1	TRBJ1-2	.	TRBD1	CASSLGTEYGYTF	TGTGCCAGCAGTTTGGGGACAGAGTATGGCTACACCTTC
TRBV19	TRBJ2-5	.	.	CASSIARQETQYF	TGTGCCAGTAGTATAGCCAGACAAGAGACCCAGTACTTC
TRBV9	TRBJ2-1	.	.	CASSVGAGSRDNEQFF	TGTGCCAGCAGCGTAGGAGCGGGCAGTAGGGACAATGAGCAGTTCTTC
TRBV7-3	TRBJ2-2	.	TRBD1	CASFHRLNSGTGGTGELFF	TGTGCCAGCTTCCATCGGTTAAACTCCGGGACAGGGGGCACCGGGGAGCTGTTTTTT
TRBV25-1	TRBJ1-1	.	.	CASSPSDKNTEAFF	TGTGCCAGTTCTCCCTCCGACAAGAACACTGAAGCTTTCTTT
TRBV7-3	TRBJ1-1	.	.	CASSPGGAGTEAFF	TGTGCCAGCAGCCCCGGGGGGGCGGGCACTGAAGCTTTCTTT
TRBV28	TRBJ1-4	.	TRBD1	CASSTGERFEKLFF	TGTGCCAGCAGTACAGGGGAACGATTCGAAAAACTGTTTTTT
TRBV6-1	TRBJ2-7	.	.	CASSEGPGTYEQYF	TGTGCCAGCAGTGAAGGCCCGGGGACCTACGAGCAGTACTTC
TRBV7-2	TRBJ2-1	.	TRBD2	CASSRTSGGISYNEQFF	TGTGCCAGCAGCCGGACTAGCGGGGGGATCTCCTACAATGAGCAGTTCTTC
TRBV6-5	TRBJ2-7	.	TRBD2	CASSYSSGGSYEQYF	TGTGCCAGCAGTTACTCTAGCGGGGGAAGTTACGAGCAGTACTTC
TRBV29-1	TRBJ2-7	.	.	CSVVGGGSSYEQYF	TGCAGCGTTGTGGGGGGGGGCAGCTCCTACGAGCAGTACTTC
TRBV4-1	TRBJ1-1	once	.	CASSQEGGIGAFF	TGCGCCAGCAGCCAAGAGGGGGGGATAGGAGCTTTCTTT
TRBV5-1	TRBJ2-2	.	TRBD2	CASRLGLAGITGELFF	TGCGCCAGCCGTCTTGGACTAGCGGGAATCACCGGGGAGCTGTTTTTT
TRBV12-5	TRBJ1-4	once	.	CASGFGQPATNEKLFF	TGTGCTAGTGGTTTTGGGCAGCCTGCAACTAATGAAAAACTGTTTTTT
TRBV9	TRBJ1-1	.	.	CASSAGGIRDSEAFF	TGTGCCAGCAGCGCGGGGGGGATCCGGGACTCTGAAGCTTTCTTT